Below, 8 T cell receptor beta chains from the same sample are listed, as sequenced in a study of shared clonotypes between healthy human individuals. Only in-frame clones appear in the TCRdb table, and some are missing; sequencing was by immunoSEQ multiplex PCR. The sample lists roughly 1.5 million clones, 95% to 99% occurring once. The sequenced sample consisted of naive CD4+ T cells sorted from blood. Subset reported: CD45RA+ positively selected. The receptors come from a young man in good health.

This clone is a singleton in its sample. This chain uses TRBV4-2 with TRBJ2-1; the D is unclear. The germline V gene has CDR1 LGHNA and CDR2 YNFKEQ. The CDR3 runs to 16 residues. Trimming took off 0 bases at V and 2 bases at J, with 11 bases between the two ends. CDR3: CASSQDPGSTYNEQFF. As DNA, the CDR3 is TGTGCCAGCAGCCAAGATCCCGGATCCACCTACAATGAGCAGTTCTTC.

The J gene is TRBJ2-6, the V gene TRBV5-6; 7 bases match TRBD2. Trimming cost V 2 bases and J 0 bases; bases outside gene matches: 5. The V gene's germline CDR1 is SGHDT and CDR2 YYEEEE. The CDR3 has 17 residues. The CDR3 DNA sequence: TGTGCCAGCAGCTTCACTAGCGTCAGCTCTGGGGCCAACGTCCTGACTTTC. Translating it yields CASSFTSVSSGANVLTF.

This clone appeared once. The V call is TRBV7-9, the J call TRBJ2-7, with 7 positions matching TRBD1. V lost 5 bases and J lost 5; bases outside the gene matches: 15. The length of the CDR3 is 16 residues. Germline V gene sequence: CDR1 SEHNR, CDR2 FQNEAQ (reference sequence). The CDR3 DNA sequence: TGTGCCAGCAGCCCTGGGGTGGGGACAGAGACTCACGAGCAGTACTTC. It codes for CASSPGVGTETHEQYF.

This clone was seen a single time. The gene calls are TRBV4-1 and TRBJ1-1; 7 nucleotides line up with TRBD1. CDR3 length equals 16 residues. Per germline, CDR1 MGHRA and CDR2 YSYEKL. The ends lost 5 bases at V and 1 base at J; junction bases unmatched: 10. CDR3 amino acids: CASSYSRGGSNTEAFF. CDR3 DNA: TGCGCCAGCAGCTATTCCAGGGGGGGGTCGAACACTGAAGCTTTCTTT.

The chain joins TRBV5-4 to TRBJ2-5; D is uncertain. The CDR3 totals 13 residues. Trimming removed 4 bases at V and 5 bases at J, with 12 bases between. The V gene's germline CDR1 is SGHNT and CDR2 YYREEE (reference sequence). The CDR3 loop is CASSLTPEETQYF. The CDR3 DNA reads as TGTGCCAGCAGCCTGACCCCAGAGGAGACCCAGTACTTC.

With regard to this clone: The sample holds other DNA sequences that translate to the same CDR3. The chain uses TRBV19 and TRBJ1-5; D not certain. In germline, CDR1 is LNHDA, CDR2 SQIVND (reference sequence). The V and J ends lost 1 base and 0 bases respectively, with 7 bases between them. There are 15 residues in the CDR3. The CDR3 here is CASSIGGDSNQPQHF. DNA for the CDR3: TGTGCCAGTAGTATAGGAGGAGATAGCAATCAGCCCCAGCATTTT.

This clone was detected only once. The same CDR3 is also encoded by other DNA sequences in this sample. This sequence joins TRBV28 and TRBJ2-2; no definite D call. The CDR3 length is 12 residues. From germline, CDR1 is MDHEN and CDR2 SYDVKM. The ends were cut back, 6 bases at V and 3 bases at J, with 5 bases in the middle. CDR3 nucleotides: TGTGCCAGCAGCTCATACACCGGGGAGCTGTTTTTT. As protein: CASSSYTGELFF.

The genes are TRBV10-3 and TRBJ2-5; TRBD1 matches 7 bases. Trimming took 6 bases from V and 3 from J; bases not matched to a gene: 7. CDR1 is ENHRY and CDR2 is SYGVKD in the germline V gene. The CDR3 sequence is 14 residues long. The DNA of the CDR3 is TGTGCCATCAGCGAGAGGGACAGCAAAGAGACCCAGTACTTC. It translates to CAISERDSKETQYF.